This TCR beta chain was documented in a study of shared clonotypes between healthy human individuals. Terminally differentiated effector memory CD45RA+ cells were left out of the naive CD8 fraction, which was CD45RO-negative and positively selected for CCR7. Donors were healthy HIV-negative adults without recent acute infections or vaccinations. Remarks on this clone: The antigen is undetermined.

Looked up from germline, CDR1 is SGDLS and CDR2 is YYNGEE. This CDR3 comprises 14 residues. With 2 bases clipped from V and 5 bases from J, the junction kept 6 bases outside the gene matches. For sorted subsets, about 190 ng DNA per replicate equaled 30,000 or so T cell genomes. Sequencing used immunoSEQ multiplex PCR; TCRdb keeps in-frame clones, though not all of them. This sample yields around 2.1 million clones, of which around 93% are seen a single time; more than 1.5% belongs to the top ten. Study-wide results and limits: Deeper or shallower sequencing was expected to change how clonotypes are shared among donors. A generally larger estimated richness was seen in naive subsets than in memory subsets.

The sample consisted of naive CD8+ T cells from PBMCs. This sequence was found in a man between 18 and 35 years old in good health. Some clones in this sample may be carry-over from other donors' samples. This chain uses TRBV9 with TRBJ2-7, with 8 bases matching TRBD2. The CDR3 DNA follows: TGTGCCAGCAGCGTCGGGAGGGCCTTCGACGAGCAGTACTTC. This sequence encodes CASSVGRAFDEQYF.